The 2 T cell receptor beta chains reported below all come from one sample, sequenced in a study of cytomegalovirus exposure and HLA in healthy donors. The assay was immunoSEQ multiplex PCR, and TCRdb's table has in-frame clones only and misses some. The data show 80,000 to 100,000 clones, roughly 87% seen once. The sample was PBMCs. The receptor source for this set is a man between 18 and 29 years old in good health and CMV-seropositive.

V usage is TRBV5-6 and J usage is TRBJ1-1; 9 nucleotides line up with TRBD1. This CDR3 has 19 residues. J gave up 4 bases and V 0 bases, and 16 bases lay outside the gene matches. Germline CDR1 reads SGHDT; CDR2 reads YYEEEE. The CDR3 DNA is TGTGCCAGCAGCTTGGGCCGGAACTTTTACAGGGGGCGGGGCACTGAAGCTTTCTTT. As protein: CASSLGRNFYRGRGTEAFF.

The chain combines TRBV6-5 with TRBJ1-2, with D hard to call. The CDR3 has 14 amino acids. The germline V and J ends were trimmed by 5 bases and 4 bases, with 14 bases remaining between them. The V gene's germline CDR1 is MNHEY and CDR2 SVGAGI. The CDR3: CASSPMTGLYGYTF. Here the CDR3 DNA reads TGTGCCAGCAGTCCAATGACGGGTCTCTATGGCTACACCTTC.